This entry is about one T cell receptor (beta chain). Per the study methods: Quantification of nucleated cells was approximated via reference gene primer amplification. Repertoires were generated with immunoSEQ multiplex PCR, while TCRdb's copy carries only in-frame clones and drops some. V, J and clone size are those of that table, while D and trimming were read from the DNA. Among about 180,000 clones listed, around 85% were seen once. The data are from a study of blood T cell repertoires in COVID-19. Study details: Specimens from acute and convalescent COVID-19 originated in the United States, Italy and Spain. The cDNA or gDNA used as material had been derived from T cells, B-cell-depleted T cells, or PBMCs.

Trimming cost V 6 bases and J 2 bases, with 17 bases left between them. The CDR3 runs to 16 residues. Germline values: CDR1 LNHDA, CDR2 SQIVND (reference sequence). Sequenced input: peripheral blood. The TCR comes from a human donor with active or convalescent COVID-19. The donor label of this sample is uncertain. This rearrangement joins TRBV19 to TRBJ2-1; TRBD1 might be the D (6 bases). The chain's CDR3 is CASSSREGQTYNEQFF. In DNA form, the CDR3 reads TGTGCCAGTAGCTCCCGTGAGGGACAAACCTACAATGAGCAGTTCTTC.